The sequence of this T cell receptor (beta chain) was determined in a study of T cells in Graves' hyperthyroidism and ophthalmopathy. Trimming at V came to 5 bases and at J to 3 bases, leaving 9 bases not matched to a gene. CDR1 and CDR2 (germline): DFQATT, SNEGSKA (reference sequence). The CDR3 consists of 14 residues. It was RNA transcripts that yielded the amplified TCR beta CDR3 regions. A set of HTBI primers served as the primers for a first-round RT-PCR of the TCR CDR3. MiXCR, run by TCRdb on the multiplex PCR reads, gives a single entry per CDR3 protein. The repertoire consists of about 700,000 distinct CDR3 sequences, with just under 45% occurring once and the leading ten covering 6.5% to 9%.

Sequencing was done on a sample of peripheral blood or thyroid tissue (not recorded which). This chain connects TRBV20-1 to TRBJ2-7; 8 positions match TRBD1. This clonotype was sampled from an adult man with Graves' disease, either hyperthyroidism or ophthalmopathy (not recorded which). The CDR3 nucleotides are TGCAGTGCTGCGTCAGGACAGGGAGTCTACGAGCAGTACTTC. This encodes CSAASGQGVYEQYF.